Following are 6 T cell receptor beta chains from one sample sequenced in a study of control samples from healthy donors and cancer patients. The table came from immunoSEQ multiplex PCR; TCRdb's copy has only in-frame clones and leaves some out. The table includes about 180,000 clones, just over 90% detected once. The sample comprised blood. The receptors come from a man aged 30 to 45 in good health.

The CDR3 reads CASSPRGQGAGEQYF. The CDR3 bases are TGTGCCAGCTCACCTCGGGGACAGGGGGCTGGAGAGCAGTACTTC. The rearrangement uses TRBV18 and TRBJ2-7, with 12 positions matching TRBD1. CDR1 and CDR2 from the germline V gene are KGHSH and LQKENI. The length of the CDR3 is 15 residues. Unmatched junction bases numbered 7, after V lost 3 bases and J lost 7 bases.

This chain uses TRBV7-9 with TRBJ1-5; tentatively, D is TRBD1 (5 bases). The germline V gene encodes CDR1 SEHNR and CDR2 FQNEAQ (reference sequence). The CDR3 spans 16 residues. Trimming took 5 bases from V and 0 from J, leaving 14 bases between them. CDR3 in amino acids: CASSPSEGYSNQPQHF. CDR3 coding DNA: TGTGCCAGCAGCCCCAGTGAGGGGTATAGCAATCAGCCCCAGCATTTT. Using reference TRBV7-9 and TRBJ1-5 for the parts outside the CDR3, the full variable domain is DTGVSQNPRHKITKRGQNVTFRCDPISEHNRLYWYRQTLGQGPEFLTYFQNEAQLEKSRLLSDRFSAERPKGSFSTLEIQRTEQGDSAMYLCASSPSEGYSNQPQHFGDGTRLSIL.

This chain joins TRBV6-5 and TRBJ2-5; TRBD2 is a possible D gene (5 bases). The CDR3 has 14 amino acids. Trimming pared 0 bases from V and 5 bases from J, leaving 10 bases between. Per the germline V gene, CDR1 is MNHEY and CDR2 is SVGAGI. CDR3 sequence reads: CASSYSIIAETQYF. The CDR3 coding sequence is TGTGCCAGCAGTTACTCGATTATAGCGGAGACCCAGTACTTC.

The genes are TRBV7-9 and TRBJ1-1, with TRBD1 as a possible D gene (6 bases). Per the germline V gene, CDR1 is SEHNR and CDR2 is FQNEAQ (reference sequence). There are 16 residues in the CDR3. V was shortened by 1 base and J by 1 base, with 13 bases between the two germline ends. CDR3 region: CASSLGGQFQNTEAFF. The CDR3 nucleotides read TGTGCCAGCAGCTTAGGTGGACAGTTTCAGAACACTGAAGCTTTCTTT.

This chain connects TRBV5-1 to TRBJ1-5; 9 nucleotides match TRBD1. This CDR3 has 17 residues. Germline assignment: CDR1 SGHRS and CDR2 YFSETQ. The trim removed 5 bases at V and 3 bases at J, leaving 12 bases unmatched. Written as DNA, the CDR3 is TGCGCCAGCAGAGGGACAGGGAGCCGGGGGAACAATCAGCCCCAGCATTTT. This translates into CASRGTGSRGNNQPQHF.

V gene TRBV5-1 combines with J gene TRBJ2-6; D is undetermined. The V end lost 7 bases, the J end lost 0 bases, and 8 bases lay between the germline ends. This CDR3 has 14 residues. Germline V lookup: CDR1 SGHRS, CDR2 YFSETQ. The CDR3 region is CASGDRSGANVLTF. The CDR3 DNA reads as TGCGCCAGCGGTGACCGCTCTGGGGCCAACGTCCTGACTTTC.